The 17 T cell receptor beta chains listed next were all sequenced from one sample in a study of blood T cell repertoires in COVID-19. Profiled with immunoSEQ multiplex PCR; TCRdb holds only in-frame clones, not every one. The sample lists approximately 50,000 clones, roughly 90% occurring once. The sequenced sample was peripheral blood. The source of these receptors is a human donor in a cohort sampled during active COVID-19.

The rearrangement joins TRBV12-5 to TRBJ2-6; a possible D gene is TRBD1 (6 bases). Trimming removed 2 bases at V and 4 bases at J, with 21 bases between. CDR3 size: 19 residues. Germline V CDR1 and CDR2: LGHNT, FRNRAP. CDR3 nucleotides: TGTGCTAGTGGTTTGACCCGAACAGGGAGATCCCCCGGGGCCAACGTCCTGACTTTC. Protein: CASGLTRTGRSPGANVLTF.

This chain joins TRBV25-1 and TRBJ1-2; 10 bases map to TRBD1. Per the germline V gene, CDR1 is MGHDK and CDR2 is SYGVNS. Trimming took 3 bases from V and 3 from J; bases not matched to a gene: 1. This CDR3 is 14 amino acids long. The CDR3 DNA reads as TGTGCCAGCAGTGAGACAGGGGGCCACTATGGCTACACCTTC. Protein: CASSETGGHYGYTF.

V and J are TRBV25-1 and TRBJ1-4; 8 bases match TRBD1. Germline-derived CDR1 and CDR2 are MGHDK and SYGVNS. V lost 2 bases to trimming and J lost 8 bases; unmatched junction nucleotides: 10. This CDR3 contains 16 residues. CDR3 sequence (DNA): TGTGCCAGCAGTGAACGGACAGGGAAGATCCGCGAAAAACTGTTTTTT. As protein: CASSERTGKIREKLFF.

V and J are TRBV9 and TRBJ2-3; the D is unclear. V was cut by 3 bases and J by 5 bases, with 4 bases left in between. Germline V CDR1 and CDR2: SGDLS, YYNGEE. CDR3 length: 11 residues. CDR3: CASSARDTQYF. CDR3 nucleotide sequence: TGTGCCAGCAGCGCCCGAGATACGCAGTATTTT.

This chain joins TRBV7-8 and TRBJ2-7; weak D call: TRBD1 (5 bases). The germline V gene has CDR1 SGHVS and CDR2 FQNEAQ. V was shortened by 0 bases and J by 7 bases, with 13 bases between the two germline ends. This CDR3 is 14 amino acids long. DNA for the CDR3: TGTGCCAGCAGCTTAGCGGTGGCAGGGTGGGAGCAGTACGTC. As protein: CASSLAVAGWEQYV.

This clone has only a few counts. This chain connects TRBV9 to TRBJ1-2, with TRBD1 matching over 12 bases. There are 16 residues in the CDR3. Unmatched junction bases numbered 4, after V lost 3 bases and J lost 1 base. CDR1 and CDR2 from the germline V gene are SGDLS and YYNGEE. Here the CDR3 reads CASSEGQGAGNYGYTF. DNA of the CDR3: TGTGCCAGCAGCGAGGGACAGGGGGCCGGTAACTATGGCTACACCTTC. The whole variable domain, filled in from reference TRBV9 and TRBJ1-2, reads DSGVTQTPKHLITATGQRVTLRCSPRSGDLSVYWYQQSLDQGLQFLIQYYNGEERAKGNILERFSAQQFPDLHSELNLSSLELGDSALYFCASSEGQGAGNYGYTFGSGTRLTVV.

The chain combines TRBV7-9 with TRBJ1-1; D call uncertain. CDR1 is SEHNR, CDR2 FQNEAQ, per germline (reference sequence). The CDR3 runs 12 residues. V was cut by 2 bases and J by 3 bases, with 4 bases left in between. CDR3 coding DNA: TGTGCCAGCAGCTTACCGGACACTGAAGCTTTCTTT. It specifies CASSLPDTEAFF.

The V call is TRBV5-4, the J call TRBJ1-3; D gene uncertain. The V gene lost 4 bases and the J gene lost 0 bases, with 17 bases spanning the gap. The CDR3 runs to 17 residues. The germline CDR1 and CDR2 sequences are SGHNT and YYREEE (reference sequence). The CDR3 coding sequence is TGTGCCAGCAGCCCCAGGCCCCTACATAGCTCTGGAAACACCATATATTTT. It specifies CASSPRPLHSSGNTIYF. Variable domain in full (rest from reference TRBV5-4 and TRBJ1-3): ETGVTQSPTHLIKTRGQQVTLRCSSQSGHNTVSWYQQALGQGPQFIFQYYREEENGRGNFPPRFSGLQFPNYSSELNVNALELDDSALYLCASSPRPLHSSGNTIYFGEGSWLTVV.

The chain combines TRBV19 with TRBJ1-2; 8 nucleotides align to TRBD1. The CDR3 extends over 14 amino acids. In germline, CDR1 is LNHDA, CDR2 SQIVND (reference sequence). J lost 7 bases, V lost 7 bases, and 11 bases had no gene match. CDR3 region: CASISQGAFGGYTF. The CDR3 nucleotides read TGTGCCAGTATCTCCCAGGGGGCGTTTGGTGGCTACACCTTC.

This chain uses TRBV5-1 with TRBJ1-4; D is uncertain. Germline V gene lookup returns CDR1 SGHRS and CDR2 YFSETQ. Trimming took 5 bases from V and 1 from J, leaving 6 bases between them. This CDR3 is 13 amino acids long. DNA of the CDR3: TGCGCCAGCAGGGCAGGAACTAATGAAAAACTGTTTTTT. This gives the protein CASRAGTNEKLFF.

V gene TRBV12-1 combines with J gene TRBJ2-3; the listed D gene, TRBD2, was not tested against the DNA. TRBV12-1 is flagged as a pseudogene. This CDR3 has 16 residues. Here the CDR3 DNA reads TGTGCCAGCACCCCGGGGACTAGCGATTTCACAGATACGCAGTATTTT. Encoded protein: CASTPGTSDFTDTQYF.

The rearrangement uses TRBV5-6 and TRBJ2-1; no reliable D call. CDR3 length equals 12 residues. V gave up 5 bases and J gave up 6 bases, with 9 bases separating them. From germline, CDR1 is SGHDT and CDR2 YYEEEE. CDR3 region: CASRLKSNEQFF. Written as DNA, the CDR3 is TGTGCCAGCAGACTGAAAAGCAATGAGCAGTTCTTC. Using reference TRBV5-6 and TRBJ2-1 for the parts outside the CDR3, the full variable domain is DAGVTQSPTHLIKTRGQQVTLRCSPKSGHDTVSWYQQALGQGPQFIFQYYEEEERQRGNFPDRFSGHQFPNYSSELNVNALLLGDSALYLCASRLKSNEQFFGPGTRLTVL.

As DNA, the CDR3 is TGCGCCAGCAGCTTGGAATCTGAGACCCAGTACTTC. As protein: CASSLESETQYF. The rearrangement uses TRBV5-1 and TRBJ2-5; no clear D gene. V was clipped by 0 bases and J by 5 bases, with 5 bases between them. This CDR3 is built from 12 residues. Germline V gives CDR1 SGHRS, CDR2 YFSETQ.

The chain employs TRBV28 and TRBJ2-7; TRBD1 aligns across 10 bases. This CDR3 is built from 16 residues. V lost 1 base and J lost 5; bases outside the gene matches: 8. CDR1 and CDR2 from the germline V gene are MDHEN and SYDVKM. The CDR3 DNA reads TGTGCCAGCAGTTTATATTTCGGGACAGGGGTTCACGAGCAGTACTTC. The encoded protein is CASSLYFGTGVHEQYF.

This chain uses TRBV4-1 with TRBJ1-4; D call uncertain. This CDR3 has 15 residues. Germline CDR1 is MGHRA and CDR2 is YSYEKL. The ends were cut back, 5 bases at V and 8 bases at J, with 18 bases in the middle. The CDR3 region is CASSERERGEEKLFF. As DNA, the CDR3 is TGCGCCAGCAGCGAGAGGGAGCGCGGAGAAGAAAAACTGTTTTTT.

This chain joins TRBV24-1 and TRBJ1-1, with D possibly matching TRBD1 (6 bases). CDR1 and CDR2 from the germline V gene are KGHDR and SFDVKD. V dropped 2 bases and J dropped 11 bases, with 20 bases sitting between them. This CDR3 has 15 amino acids. Here the CDR3 reads CATSDWTVPAVWAFF. CDR3 bases: TGTGCCACCAGTGATTGGACAGTCCCGGCGGTGTGGGCTTTCTTT.

The CDR3 DNA reads TGTGCCAGTAGAGGACAGGGTTCTTCACCCCTCCACTTT. It codes for CASRGQGSSPLHF. The V call is TRBV19, the J call TRBJ1-6; 8 bases are shared with TRBD1. The junction had 4 bases not matched to a gene; V was cut back by 6 bases and J by 9 bases. Germline lookup yields CDR1 LNHDA and CDR2 SQIVND (reference sequence). This CDR3 contains 13 residues.